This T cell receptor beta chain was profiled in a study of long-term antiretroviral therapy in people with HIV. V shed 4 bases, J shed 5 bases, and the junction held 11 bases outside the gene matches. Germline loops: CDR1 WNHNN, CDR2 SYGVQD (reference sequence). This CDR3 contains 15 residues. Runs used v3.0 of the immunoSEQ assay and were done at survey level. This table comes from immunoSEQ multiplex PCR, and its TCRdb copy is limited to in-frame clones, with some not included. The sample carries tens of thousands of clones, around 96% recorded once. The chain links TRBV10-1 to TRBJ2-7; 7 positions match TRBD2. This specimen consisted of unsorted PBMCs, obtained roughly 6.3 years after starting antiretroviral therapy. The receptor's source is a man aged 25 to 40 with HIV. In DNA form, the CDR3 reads TGCGCCAGCAGTGCCGGGAGGCGGGGGAATAACGAGCAGTACTTC. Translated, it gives CASSAGRRGNNEQYF.